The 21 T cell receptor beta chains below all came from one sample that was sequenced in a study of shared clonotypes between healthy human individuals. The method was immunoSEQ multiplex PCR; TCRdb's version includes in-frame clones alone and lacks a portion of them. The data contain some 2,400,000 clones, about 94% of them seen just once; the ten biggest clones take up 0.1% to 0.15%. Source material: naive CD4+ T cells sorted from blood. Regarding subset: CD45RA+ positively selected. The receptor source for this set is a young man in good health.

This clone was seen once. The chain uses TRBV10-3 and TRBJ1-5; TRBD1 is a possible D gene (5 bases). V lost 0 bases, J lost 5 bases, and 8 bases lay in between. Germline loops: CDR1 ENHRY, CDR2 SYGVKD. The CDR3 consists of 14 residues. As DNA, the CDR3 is TGTGCCATCAGTGAGTCGATGGGGGATCAGCCCCAGCATTTT. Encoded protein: CAISESMGDQPQHF.

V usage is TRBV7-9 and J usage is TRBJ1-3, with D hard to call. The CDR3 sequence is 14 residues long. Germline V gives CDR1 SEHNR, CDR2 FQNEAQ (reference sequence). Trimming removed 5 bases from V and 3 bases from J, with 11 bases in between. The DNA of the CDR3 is TGTGCCAGCAGCCCCCGGACGGTTGGAAACACCATATATTTT. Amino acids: CASSPRTVGNTIYF.

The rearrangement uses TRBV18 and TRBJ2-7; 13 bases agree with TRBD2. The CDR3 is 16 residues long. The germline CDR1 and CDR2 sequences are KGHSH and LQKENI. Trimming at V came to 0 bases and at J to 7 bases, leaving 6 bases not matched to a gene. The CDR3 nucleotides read TGTGCCAGCTCACCACCGGGACTAGCGGGGTCAGGGGAGCAGTACTTC. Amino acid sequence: CASSPPGLAGSGEQYF.

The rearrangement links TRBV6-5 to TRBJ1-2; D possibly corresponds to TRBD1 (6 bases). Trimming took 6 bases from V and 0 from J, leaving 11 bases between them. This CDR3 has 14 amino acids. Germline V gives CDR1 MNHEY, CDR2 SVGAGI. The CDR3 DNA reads TGTGCCAGCAGGGCAGGGGCTGCTAACTATGGCTACACCTTC. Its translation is CASRAGAANYGYTF.

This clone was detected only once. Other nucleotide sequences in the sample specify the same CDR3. The CDR3 DNA reads TGTGCCAGCAGTTACTCCGGACAAGCAAATCAGCCCCAGCATTTT. This sequence encodes CASSYSGQANQPQHF. The genes are TRBV6-5 and TRBJ1-5, with D possibly being TRBD1 (5 bases). The V gene lost 0 bases and the J gene lost 4 bases, with 10 bases spanning the gap. This CDR3 contains 15 residues. The germline V gene has CDR1 MNHEY and CDR2 SVGAGI.

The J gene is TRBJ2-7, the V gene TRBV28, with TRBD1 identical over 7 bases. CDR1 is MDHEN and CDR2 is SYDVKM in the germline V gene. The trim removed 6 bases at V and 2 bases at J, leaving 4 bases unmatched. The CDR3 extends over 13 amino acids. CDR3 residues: CASRQGFPYEQYF. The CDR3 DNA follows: TGTGCCAGCAGACAGGGGTTTCCCTACGAGCAGTACTTC.

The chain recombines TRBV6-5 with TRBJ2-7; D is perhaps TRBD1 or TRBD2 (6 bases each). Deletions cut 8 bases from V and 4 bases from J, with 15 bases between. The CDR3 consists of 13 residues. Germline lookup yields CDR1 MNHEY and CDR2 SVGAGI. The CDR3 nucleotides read TGTGCCAGCCTATCCAAAGGGGGGTACGAGCAGTACTTC. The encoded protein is CASLSKGGYEQYF.

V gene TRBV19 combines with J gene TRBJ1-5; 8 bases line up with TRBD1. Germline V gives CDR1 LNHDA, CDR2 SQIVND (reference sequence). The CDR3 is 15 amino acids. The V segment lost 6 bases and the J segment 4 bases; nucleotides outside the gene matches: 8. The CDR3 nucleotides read TGTGCCAGTAGGCCGACAGGGGCGGTAAATCAGCCCCAGCATTTT. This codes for CASRPTGAVNQPQHF.

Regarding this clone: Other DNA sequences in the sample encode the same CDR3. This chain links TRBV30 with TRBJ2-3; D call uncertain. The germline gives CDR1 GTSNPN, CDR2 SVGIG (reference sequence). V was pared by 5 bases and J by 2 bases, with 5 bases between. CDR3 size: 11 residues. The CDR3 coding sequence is TGTGCCTGGTCGACCACAGATACGCAGTATTTT. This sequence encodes CAWSTTDTQYF.

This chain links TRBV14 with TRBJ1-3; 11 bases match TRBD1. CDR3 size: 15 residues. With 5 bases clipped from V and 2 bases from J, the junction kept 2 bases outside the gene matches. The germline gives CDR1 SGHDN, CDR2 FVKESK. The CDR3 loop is CASSTGQGAGNTIYF. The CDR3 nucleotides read TGTGCCAGCAGCACGGGACAGGGGGCTGGAAACACCATATATTTT.

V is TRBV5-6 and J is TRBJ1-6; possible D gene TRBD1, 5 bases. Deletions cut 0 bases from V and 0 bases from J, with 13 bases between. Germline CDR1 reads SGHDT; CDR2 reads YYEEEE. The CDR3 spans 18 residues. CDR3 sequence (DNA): TGTGCCAGCAGCTTGGTTAAGGGGCGGAGCTCCTATAATTCACCCCTCCACTTT. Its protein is CASSLVKGRSSYNSPLHF.

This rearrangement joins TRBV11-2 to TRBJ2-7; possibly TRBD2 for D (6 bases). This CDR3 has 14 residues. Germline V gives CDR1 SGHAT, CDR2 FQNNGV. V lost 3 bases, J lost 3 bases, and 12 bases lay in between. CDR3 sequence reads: CASSFILAVYEQYF. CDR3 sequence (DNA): TGTGCCAGCAGCTTTATACTAGCTGTCTACGAGCAGTACTTC. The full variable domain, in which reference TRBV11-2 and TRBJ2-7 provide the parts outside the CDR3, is EAGVAQSPRYKIIEKRQSVAFWCNPISGHATLYWYQQILGQGPKLLIQFQNNGVVDDSQLPKDRFSAERLKGVDSTLKIQPAKLEDSAVYLCASSFILAVYEQYFGPGTRLTVT.

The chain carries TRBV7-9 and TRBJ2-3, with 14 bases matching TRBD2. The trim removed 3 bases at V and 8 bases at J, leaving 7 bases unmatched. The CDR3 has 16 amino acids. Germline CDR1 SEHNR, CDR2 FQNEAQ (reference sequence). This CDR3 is CASSLGLAGAPATQYF. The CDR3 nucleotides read TGTGCCAGCAGCTTGGGACTAGCGGGAGCCCCGGCTACGCAGTATTTT.

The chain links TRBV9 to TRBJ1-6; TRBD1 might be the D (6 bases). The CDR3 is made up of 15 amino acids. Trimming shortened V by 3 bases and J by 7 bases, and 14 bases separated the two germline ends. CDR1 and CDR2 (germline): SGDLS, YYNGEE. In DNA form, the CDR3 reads TGTGCCAGCAGCGAGGGGCCAGGGGCGAATTCACCCCTCCACTTT. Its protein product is CASSEGPGANSPLHF.

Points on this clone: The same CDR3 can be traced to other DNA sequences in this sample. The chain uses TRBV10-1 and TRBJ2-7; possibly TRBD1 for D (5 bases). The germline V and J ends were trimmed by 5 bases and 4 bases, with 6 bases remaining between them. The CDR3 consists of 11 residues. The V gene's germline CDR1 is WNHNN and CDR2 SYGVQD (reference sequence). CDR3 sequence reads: CASSQGYEQYF. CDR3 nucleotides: TGCGCCAGCAGTCAGGGTTACGAGCAGTACTTC.

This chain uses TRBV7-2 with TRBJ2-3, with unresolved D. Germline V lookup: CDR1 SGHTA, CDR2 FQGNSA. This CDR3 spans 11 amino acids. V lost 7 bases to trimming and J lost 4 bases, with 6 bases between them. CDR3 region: CASTSADTQYF. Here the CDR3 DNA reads TGTGCCAGCACTTCGGCAGATACGCAGTATTTT. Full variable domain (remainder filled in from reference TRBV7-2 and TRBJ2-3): GAGVSQSPSNKVTEKGKDVELRCDPISGHTALYWYRQSLGQGLEFLIYFQGNSAPDKSGLPSDRFSAERTGGSVSTLTIQRTQQEDSAVYLCASTSADTQYFGPGTRLTVL.

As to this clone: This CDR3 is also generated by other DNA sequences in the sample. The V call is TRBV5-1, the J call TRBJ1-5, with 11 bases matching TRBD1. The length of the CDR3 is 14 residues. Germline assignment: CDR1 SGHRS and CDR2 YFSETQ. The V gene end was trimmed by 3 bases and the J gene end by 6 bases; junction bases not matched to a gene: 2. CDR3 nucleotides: TGCGCCAGCAGCTCGGGACAGGGGGGTCAGCCCCAGCATTTT. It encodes CASSSGQGGQPQHF.

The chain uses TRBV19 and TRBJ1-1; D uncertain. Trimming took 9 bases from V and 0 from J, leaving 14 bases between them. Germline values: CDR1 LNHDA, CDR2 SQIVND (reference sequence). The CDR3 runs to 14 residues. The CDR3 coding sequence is TGTGCCAGCCGGACCGTGGGGATGAACACTGAAGCTTTCTTT. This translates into CASRTVGMNTEAFF.

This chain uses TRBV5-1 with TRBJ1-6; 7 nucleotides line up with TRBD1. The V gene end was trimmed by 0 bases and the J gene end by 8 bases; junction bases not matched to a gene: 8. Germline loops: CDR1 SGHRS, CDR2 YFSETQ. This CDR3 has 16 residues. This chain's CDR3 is CASSLGAQGVYSPLHF. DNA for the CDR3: TGCGCCAGCAGCTTGGGTGCGCAGGGGGTATATTCACCCCTCCACTTT. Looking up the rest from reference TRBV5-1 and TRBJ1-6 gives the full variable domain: KAGVTQTPRYLIKTRGQQVTLSCSPISGHRSVSWYQQTPGQGLQFLFEYFSETQRNKGNFPGRFSGRQFSNSRSEMNVSTLELGDSALYLCASSLGAQGVYSPLHFGNGTRLTVT.

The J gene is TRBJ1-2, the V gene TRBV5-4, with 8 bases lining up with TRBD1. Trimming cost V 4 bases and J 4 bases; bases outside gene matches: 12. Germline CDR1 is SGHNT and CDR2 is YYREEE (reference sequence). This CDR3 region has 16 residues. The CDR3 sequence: CASSPRRTGSGYGYTF. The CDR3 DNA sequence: TGTGCCAGCAGCCCACGGCGGACAGGGTCGGGCTATGGCTACACCTTC.

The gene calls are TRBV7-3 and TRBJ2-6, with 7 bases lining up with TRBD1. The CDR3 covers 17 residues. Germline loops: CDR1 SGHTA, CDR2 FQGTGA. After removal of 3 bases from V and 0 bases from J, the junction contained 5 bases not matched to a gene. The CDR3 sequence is CASSFQGQSSGANVLTF. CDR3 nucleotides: TGTGCCAGCAGCTTTCAGGGACAGAGCTCTGGGGCCAACGTCCTGACTTTC. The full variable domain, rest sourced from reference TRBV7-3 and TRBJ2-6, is GAGVSQTPSNKVTEKGKYVELRCDPISGHTALYWYRQSLGQGPEFLIYFQGTGAADDSGLPNDRFFAVRPEGSVSTLKIQRTERGDSAVYLCASSFQGQSSGANVLTFGAGSRLTVL.